The T cell receptor beta chain under discussion was sequenced for a study of HIV-infected patients and healthy controls. In germline, CDR1 is MNHEY, CDR2 SVGEGT. The CDR3 has 14 residues. Trimming took 2 bases from V and 7 from J; bases not matched to a gene: 5. cDNA was made from around 0.5 ug RNA using alpha and beta constant primers. Separate chain-specific third strand synthesis with multiplexing indices produced the alpha and beta libraries. In TCRdb, the 5' RACE reads were re-called with MiXCR into one record per CDR3 protein. The table shows 5,500 or so distinct CDR3 sequences, with just under 9% occurring only once. Antiretroviral therapy had run roughly three months, about 14 weeks, before follow-up blood collection. No cell fractionation was done, so the repertoire covers all unsorted peripheral blood T cells. This clonotype was picked up many times.

The chain joins TRBV6-2 or TRBV6-3 to TRBJ2-4; TRBD1 agrees at 7 bases. Sequenced here: blood, sampled during antiretroviral therapy. The sequence was collected from an adult with HIV infection. CDR3 in amino acids: CASSYMDRTNIQYF. The DNA of the CDR3 is TGTGCCAGCAGTTACATGGACAGGACCAACATTCAGTACTTC.